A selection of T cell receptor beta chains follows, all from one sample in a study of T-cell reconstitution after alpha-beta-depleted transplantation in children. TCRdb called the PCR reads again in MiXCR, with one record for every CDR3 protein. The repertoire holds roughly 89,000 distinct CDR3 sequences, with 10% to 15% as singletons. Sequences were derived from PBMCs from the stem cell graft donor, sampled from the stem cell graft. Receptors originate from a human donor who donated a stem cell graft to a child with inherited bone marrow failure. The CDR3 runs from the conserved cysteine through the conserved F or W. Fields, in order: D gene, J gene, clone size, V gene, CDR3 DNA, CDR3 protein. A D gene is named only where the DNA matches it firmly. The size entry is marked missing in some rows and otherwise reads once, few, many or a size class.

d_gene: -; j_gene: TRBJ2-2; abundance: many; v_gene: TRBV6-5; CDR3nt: TGTGCCAGCAGTTACATGGCGGGCGGGGAGCTGTTTTTT; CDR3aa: CASSYMAGGELFF
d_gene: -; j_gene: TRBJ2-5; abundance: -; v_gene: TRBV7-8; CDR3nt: TGTGCCAGCAGCTCCCGGACATACCAAGAGACCCAGTACTTC; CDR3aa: CASSSRTYQETQYF
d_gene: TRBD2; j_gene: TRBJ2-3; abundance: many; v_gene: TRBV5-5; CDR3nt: TGTGCCAGCAGCTGGGGACTAGCGGGAGGAACTAGCACAGATACGCAGTATTTT; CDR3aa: CASSWGLAGGTSTDTQYF
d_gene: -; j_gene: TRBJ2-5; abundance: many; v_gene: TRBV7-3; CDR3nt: TGTGCCAGCAGCTTACGGCCTCAAGAGACCCAGTACTTC; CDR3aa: CASSLRPQETQYF
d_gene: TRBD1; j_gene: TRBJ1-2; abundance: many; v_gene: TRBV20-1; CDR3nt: TGCAGTGCCCTTGACAGGGTGTATGGCTACACCTTC; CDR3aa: CSALDRVYGYTF
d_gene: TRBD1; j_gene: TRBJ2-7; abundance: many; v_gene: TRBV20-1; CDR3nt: TGCAGTGCTCTACAGGGACAGGCCTACGAGCAGTACTTC; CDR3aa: CSALQGQAYEQYF
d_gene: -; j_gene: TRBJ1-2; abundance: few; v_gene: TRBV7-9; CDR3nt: TGTGCCAGCAGCTCCGTTCCCCAGGACGGCTGGAGCTATGGCTACACCTTC; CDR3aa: CASSSVPQDGWSYGYTF
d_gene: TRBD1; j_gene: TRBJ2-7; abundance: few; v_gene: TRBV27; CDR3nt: TGTGCCAGCAGTGCGGGACAGGGGGTGGACGAGCAGTACTTC; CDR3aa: CASSAGQGVDEQYF
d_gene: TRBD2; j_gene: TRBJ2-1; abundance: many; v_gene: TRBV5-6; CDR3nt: TGTGCCAGCAGCTTGGGACTAGCGGGATTTGATGAGCAGTTCTTC; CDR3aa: CASSLGLAGFDEQFF
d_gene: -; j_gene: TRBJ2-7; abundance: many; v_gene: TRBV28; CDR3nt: TGTGCCAGCAGTCGGGACGGGGGCCTCTACGAGCAGTACTTC; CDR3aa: CASSRDGGLYEQYF
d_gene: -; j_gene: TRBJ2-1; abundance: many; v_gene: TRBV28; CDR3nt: TGTGCCAGCAGTTTGGGTTACAGATACAATGAGCAGTTCTTC; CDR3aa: CASSLGYRYNEQFF
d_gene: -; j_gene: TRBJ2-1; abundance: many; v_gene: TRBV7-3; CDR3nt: TGTGCCAGCAGCTCTACGAAGGGCAGCGAGCAGTTCTTC; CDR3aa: CASSSTKGSEQFF
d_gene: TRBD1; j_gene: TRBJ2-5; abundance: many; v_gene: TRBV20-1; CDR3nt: TGCAGTGCTAGAGTTGGGACAGACCGTATCCAAGAGACCCAGTACTTC; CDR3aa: CSARVGTDRIQETQYF
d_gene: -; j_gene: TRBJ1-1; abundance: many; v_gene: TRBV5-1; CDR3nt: TGCGCCAGCAGCTTGGACAACACTGAAGCTTTCTTT; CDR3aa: CASSLDNTEAFF
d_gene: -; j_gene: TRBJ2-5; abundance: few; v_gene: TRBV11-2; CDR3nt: TGTGCCAGCAGCCCTGAAATGGGACGGAATCAAGAGACCCAGTACTTC; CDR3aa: CASSPEMGRNQETQYF
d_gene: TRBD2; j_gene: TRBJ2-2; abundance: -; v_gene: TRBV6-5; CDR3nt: TGTGCCAGCAGTTGGGCGGGAGTTGGTACCGGGGAGCTGTTTTTT; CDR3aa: CASSWAGVGTGELFF
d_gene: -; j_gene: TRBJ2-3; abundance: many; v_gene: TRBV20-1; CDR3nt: TGCAGTGCTGGCCGCACAGATACGCAGTATTTT; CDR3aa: CSAGRTDTQYF
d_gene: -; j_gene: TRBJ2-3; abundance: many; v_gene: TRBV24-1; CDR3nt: TGTGCCACCAGTGATTTATCGGGAGACGGTCGAGATACGCAGTATTTT; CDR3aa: CATSDLSGDGRDTQYF
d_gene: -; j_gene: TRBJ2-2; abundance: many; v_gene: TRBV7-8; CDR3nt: TGTGCCAGCAGCCCCAGTGGCAGGAGGGACACCGGGGAGCTGTTTTTT; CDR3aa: CASSPSGRRDTGELFF
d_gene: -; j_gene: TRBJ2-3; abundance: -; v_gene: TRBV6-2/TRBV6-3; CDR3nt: TGTGCCAGCAGTTACGAAACGGGAGACGCCGCAGATACGCAGTATTTT; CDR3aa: CASSYETGDAADTQYF